Listed here are 19 T cell receptor beta chains from one sample, sequenced in a study of OX40 agonist ivuxolimab in advanced cancers. Clones were sequenced by immunoSEQ multiplex PCR, and TCRdb holds only the in-frame ones, with some missing. The sample has 45,000 to 55,000 clones; about 88% are singletons. The sample consisted of CD4+ or CD8+ T cells sorted from blood, taken in a trial of the OX40 agonist ivuxolimab. These receptors all stem from an adult with an advanced solid tumor such as melanoma, head and neck, liver or kidney cancer.

The rearrangement joins TRBV4-2 to TRBJ1-5, with D maybe TRBD1 (6 bases). Trimming removed 0 bases at V and 2 bases at J, with 11 bases between. Germline V gene sequence: CDR1 LGHNA, CDR2 YNFKEQ. This CDR3 comprises 16 residues. The CDR3 DNA reads TGTGCCAGCAGCCAAGAAAACAGGGACGGCAATCAGCCCCAGCATTTT. Its translation: CASSQENRDGNQPQHF.

This chain links TRBV18 with TRBJ1-1; D is uncertain. Trimming cost V 3 bases and J 8 bases, with 7 bases left between them. This CDR3 has 11 amino acids. The germline V gene has CDR1 KGHSH and CDR2 LQKENI. The CDR3 spells CASSPSVEAFF. CDR3 DNA: TGTGCCAGCTCACCTTCAGTGGAAGCTTTCTTT.

The rearrangement links TRBV21-1 to TRBJ2-1; the D call TRBD2 from the table was never checked on the DNA. TRBV21-1 is recorded as a pseudogene. The CDR3 runs 17 residues. The DNA of the CDR3 is TGTGCCAGCAGCGGGGGAGGAAAACTAAGCTCCTACAATGAGCAGTTCTTC. Its translation: CASSGGGKLSSYNEQFF.

The rearrangement links TRBV4-1 to TRBJ2-2; D is possibly TRBD1 (6 bases). With 1 base removed from V and 4 bases from J, the gap between germline ends came to 7 bases. In germline, CDR1 is MGHRA, CDR2 YSYEKL. The CDR3 contains 14 residues. CDR3 sequence reads: CASSQVGGTGELFF. The CDR3 bases are TGCGCCAGCAGCCAAGTAGGGGGCACCGGGGAGCTGTTTTTT.

This chain connects TRBV7-8 to TRBJ1-1; no clear D gene. The V gene lost 3 bases and the J gene lost 3 bases, with 14 bases spanning the gap. CDR3 length: 15 amino acids. Germline CDR1 is SGHVS and CDR2 is FQNEAQ. DNA of the CDR3: TGTGCCAGCAGCTTCACCACCCGGGTCGACACTGAAGCTTTCTTT. Translation gives CASSFTTRVDTEAFF.

CDR3 amino acids: CASSLGVGRLNYEQYF. DNA for the CDR3: TGCGCCAGCAGCCTAGGGGTTGGGAGACTTAACTACGAGCAGTACTTC. The chain couples TRBV5-1 to TRBJ2-5, with D perhaps matching TRBD1 or TRBD2 (5 bases each). Matching the DNA end better, TRBJ2-7 makes the J call doubtful. CDR1 and CDR2 (germline): SGHRS, YFSETQ. CDR3 size: 16 residues.

The J gene is TRBJ1-3, the V gene TRBV13; D is uncertain. Germline loops: CDR1 PRHDT, CDR2 FYEKMQ (reference sequence). V gave up 5 bases and J gave up 0 bases, with 11 bases separating them. This CDR3 spans 15 amino acids. In DNA, the CDR3 is TGTGCCAGCAGCGCGGGTGATCACTCTGGAAACACCATATATTTT. It translates to CASSAGDHSGNTIYF.

The V call is TRBV7-2, the J call TRBJ1-5; TRBD1 is a possible D gene (6 bases). The germline V gene has CDR1 SGHTA and CDR2 FQGNSA. The CDR3 is 16 amino acids. V was shortened by 1 base and J by 5 bases, with 15 bases between the two germline ends. CDR3 DNA sequence: TGTGCCAGCAGCTTAGAGTCATTCAGGGGTGATCAGCCCCAGCATTTT. Amino acids: CASSLESFRGDQPQHF.

On this clone itself: Since no conserved phenylalanine or tryptophan closes the CDR3, a read error is the likely cause. No DNA is shown, since the ends of the CDR3 on it are uncertain; the CDR3 is the one TCRdb lists. J is TRBJ2-7 and V is TRBV11-2; TRBD1, as called in the table, went unchecked against the DNA. The CDR3 totals 11 residues, both ends included. CDR1 and CDR2 (germline): SGHAT, FQNNGV. The CDR3: CASSFTGFSLG.

V usage is TRBV2 and J usage is TRBJ2-7, with D unclear. Deletions cut 3 bases from V and 0 bases from J, with 9 bases between. Germline V gene lookup returns CDR1 SNHLY and CDR2 FYNNEI. The CDR3 sequence is 14 residues long. The DNA of the CDR3 is TGTGCCAGCAGTGACAGTTTCCCCTCCTACGAGCAGTACTTC. Translating gives CASSDSFPSYEQYF.

The rearrangement joins TRBV9 to TRBJ1-5; D gene ambiguous. Germline V gene sequence: CDR1 SGDLS, CDR2 YYNGEE. V was pared by 3 bases and J by 5 bases, with 9 bases between. The length of the CDR3 is 13 residues. In DNA form, the CDR3 reads TGTGCCAGCAGCGCCCAACCAGATCAGCCCCAGCATTTT. Translating gives CASSAQPDQPQHF.

The CDR3 nucleotides are TGTGCCAGCAGCTTAGCGTCCTTAGTCCGAACCCAGTACTTC. Protein sequence: CASSLASLVRTQYF. V usage is TRBV7-8 and J usage is TRBJ2-5; no clear D gene. The CDR3 totals 14 residues. Germline V gene lookup returns CDR1 SGHVS and CDR2 FQNEAQ. Trimming removed 0 bases from V and 8 bases from J, with 13 bases in between.

The chain uses TRBV4-2 and TRBJ2-1; a weak D match, TRBD2 (5 bases). Trimming left V 0 bases short and J 6 bases short, with 15 bases between. Germline CDR1 LGHNA, CDR2 YNFKEQ. This CDR3 has 16 residues. The CDR3 is CASSQDSAAKANEQFF. CDR3 coding DNA: TGTGCCAGCAGCCAAGATTCAGCGGCCAAGGCCAATGAGCAGTTCTTC.

J is TRBJ2-7 and V is TRBV27, with D unclear. With 6 bases removed from V and 7 bases from J, the gap between germline ends came to 10 bases. Germline V gives CDR1 MNHEY, CDR2 SMNVEV (reference sequence). This CDR3 contains 11 residues. CDR3 nucleotides: TGTGCCAGCAGCCCCTTCCAAGAGCAGTACTTC. Amino acid sequence: CASSPFQEQYF.

This clone was seen only a few times. The chain joins TRBV5-6 to TRBJ2-5; no firm D call. The CDR3 has 14 residues. The germline CDR1 and CDR2 sequences are SGHDT and YYEEEE. The V and J ends lost 0 bases and 1 base respectively, with 7 bases between them. The CDR3 region is CASSLGWSQETQYF. The CDR3 DNA is TGTGCCAGCAGCTTGGGTTGGAGCCAAGAGACCCAGTACTTC.

The V gene is TRBV27, the J gene TRBJ1-2; TRBD1 matches 9 bases. CDR1 and CDR2 from the germline V gene are MNHEY and SMNVEV (reference sequence). The CDR3 spans 14 residues. J gave up 7 bases and V 4 bases, and 7 bases lay outside the gene matches. The CDR3 coding sequence is TGTGCCAGCAGTTCCGGGACAGGGTTCGGTGGCTACACCTTC. It yields the protein CASSSGTGFGGYTF.

The chain joins TRBV18 to TRBJ2-7; D is unresolved. In germline, CDR1 is KGHSH, CDR2 LQKENI. This CDR3 comprises 15 residues. V lost 6 bases to trimming and J lost 2 bases, with 17 bases between them. In DNA, the CDR3 is TGTGCCAGCTCGCCCGCCGCGGCGCGCCCCTACGAGCAGTACTTC. This sequence encodes CASSPAAARPYEQYF.

The genes are TRBV5-4 and TRBJ1-1; D gene uncertain. The germline V gene has CDR1 SGHNT and CDR2 YYREEE (reference sequence). The CDR3 is 16 amino acids. V gave up 2 bases and J gave up 2 bases, with 16 bases separating them. As DNA, the CDR3 is TGTGCCAGCAGCTTCTGGGGTCGTGGAGACAACACTGAAGCTTTCTTT. Amino acids: CASSFWGRGDNTEAFF.

V usage is TRBV18 and J usage is TRBJ2-5, with D possibly being TRBD1 (6 bases). The CDR3 consists of 17 residues. Germline assignment: CDR1 KGHSH and CDR2 LQKENI. Trimming took 6 bases from V and 1 from J, leaving 21 bases between them. The CDR3 bases are TGTGCCAGCTCCCCATCTCGGGGTTCGACAGGCCAAGAGACCCAGTACTTC. Translated, it gives CASSPSRGSTGQETQYF. The full variable domain, rest sourced from reference TRBV18 and TRBJ2-5, is NAGVMQNPRHLVRRRGQEARLRCSPMKGHSHVYWYRQLPEEGLKFMVYLQKENIIDESGMPKERFSAEFPKEGPSILRIQQVVRGDSAAYFCASSPSRGSTGQETQYFGPGTRLLVL.